A selection of T cell receptor beta chains follows, all from one sample in a study of CD8+ T cells in alopecia areata. TCRdb's table, derived via immunoSEQ multiplex PCR, lists solely in-frame clones and lacks some. The repertoire consists of fewer than 10,000 clones, with 55% to 75% occurring once and the leading ten covering nearly 15%. Source material: skin. The receptors stem from a human donor with alopecia areata. The CDR3 runs from the conserved cysteine through the conserved F or W. The D gene is left open where the match is weak. Size is omitted from some rows. Given values are once, few, many or a class for expanded clones.

J | size | V | D | CDR3 | DNA
TRBJ1-5 | NA | TRBV14 | NA | CASSRRWGHLPRPQHF | TGTGCCAGCAGCCGGAGGTGGGGACACCTACCGAGGCCCCAGCATTTT
TRBJ1-2 | NA | TRBV19 | NA | CASSILPQGGGYTF | TGTGCCAGTAGTATCCTGCCACAGGGTGGGGGCTACACCTTC
TRBJ1-1 | NA | TRBV29-1 | NA | CSVPGPRNTEAFF | TGCAGCGTTCCGGGACCTAGGAACACTGAAGCTTTCTTT
TRBJ1-1 | NA | TRBV4-2 | NA | CASSRPDRGDTEAFF | TGTGCCAGCAGCCGCCCCGACAGAGGGGACACTGAAGCTTTCTTT
TRBJ1-1 | NA | TRBV5-4 | TRBD1 | CASSQDRGAGVNTEAFF | TGTGCCAGCAGCCAGGACAGGGGCGCTGGGGTGAACACTGAAGCTTTCTTT
TRBJ2-3 | NA | TRBV6-4 | TRBD2 | CASSAGGPEADTQYF | TGTGCCAGCAGTGCGGGGGGGCCGGAGGCGGATACGCAGTATTTT
TRBJ2-3 | NA | TRBV5-1 | TRBD1 | CASSLLTGTGVVTDTQYF | TGCGCCAGCAGCCTACTAACCGGGACAGGGGTAGTAACAGATACGCAGTATTTT
TRBJ2-7 | NA | TRBV29-1 | TRBD1 | CSVAEGTGSFYEQYF | TGCAGCGTTGCGGAGGGGACAGGGTCCTTCTACGAGCAGTACTTC
TRBJ1-1 | NA | TRBV4-1 | NA | CARPPQGGSTEAFF | TGCGCCAGGCCCCCCCAGGGCGGGAGCACTGAAGCTTTCTTT
TRBJ2-7 | NA | TRBV27 | TRBD1 | CASMLQGKDEQYF | TGTGCCAGCATGCTACAGGGGAAGGACGAGCAGTACTTC
TRBJ2-7 | NA | TRBV11-2 | NA | CASSLEMGAFYEQYF | TGTGCCAGCAGCTTAGAGATGGGGGCCTTCTACGAGCAGTACTTC
TRBJ2-1 | NA | TRBV7-2 | TRBD2 | CASSKLSGTVRDEQFF | TGTGCCAGCAGTAAACTTAGCGGGACCGTTAGGGATGAGCAGTTCTTC
TRBJ2-1 | once | TRBV2 | TRBD2 | CASSNERGGRSEQFF | TGTGCCAGCAGTAACGAGCGGGGGGGCCGAAGTGAGCAGTTCTTC
TRBJ1-3 | once | TRBV10-3 | NA | CAINGGYSSGNTIYF | TGTGCCATCAACGGAGGCTACAGCTCTGGAAACACCATATATTTT
TRBJ2-7 | NA | TRBV7-2 | NA | CASSLAAAGYEQYF | TGTGCCAGCAGCTTAGCTGCGGCGGGCTACGAGCAGTACTTC
TRBJ2-3 | few | TRBV5-4 | NA | CASSLDSGMTDTQYF | TGTGCCAGCAGTCTGGACAGCGGAATGACAGATACGCAGTATTTT
TRBJ2-7 | NA | TRBV28 | TRBD1 | CASTPGTGGLEQYF | TGTGCCAGCACGCCGGGGACAGGGGGCCTGGAGCAGTACTTC
TRBJ1-6 | NA | TRBV4-3 | NA | CASSQDRRSYNSPLHF | TGCGCCAGCAGCCAAGATCGGCGCTCCTATAATTCACCCCTCCACTTT
TRBJ2-7 | NA | TRBV6-5 | NA | CASRPFGGTPYEQYF | TGTGCCAGCAGGCCGTTCGGGGGAACCCCCTACGAGCAGTACTTC
TRBJ2-2 | NA | TRBV2 | NA | CASRTYNSDTGELFF | TGTGCCAGCAGAACGTATAACTCGGACACCGGGGAGCTGTTTTTT
TRBJ1-2 | NA | TRBV19 | NA | CASSMAIFYGYTF | TGTGCCAGTAGTATGGCCATCTTCTATGGCTACACCTTC
TRBJ2-1 | NA | TRBV9 | NA | CASSVEVWGAGKQFF | TGTGCCAGCAGCGTAGAGGTTTGGGGGGCGGGAAAGCAGTTCTTC